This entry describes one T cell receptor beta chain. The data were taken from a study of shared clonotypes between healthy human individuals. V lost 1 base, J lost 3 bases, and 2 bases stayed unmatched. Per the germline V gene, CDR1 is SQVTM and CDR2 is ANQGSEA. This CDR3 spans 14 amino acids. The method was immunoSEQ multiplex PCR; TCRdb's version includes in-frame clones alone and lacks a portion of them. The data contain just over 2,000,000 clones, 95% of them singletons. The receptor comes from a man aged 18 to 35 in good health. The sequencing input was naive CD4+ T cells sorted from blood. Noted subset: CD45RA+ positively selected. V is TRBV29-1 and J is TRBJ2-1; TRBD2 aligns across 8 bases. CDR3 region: CSVEVGTSYNEQFF. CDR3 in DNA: TGCAGCGTTGAAGTCGGGACTAGCTACAATGAGCAGTTCTTC.